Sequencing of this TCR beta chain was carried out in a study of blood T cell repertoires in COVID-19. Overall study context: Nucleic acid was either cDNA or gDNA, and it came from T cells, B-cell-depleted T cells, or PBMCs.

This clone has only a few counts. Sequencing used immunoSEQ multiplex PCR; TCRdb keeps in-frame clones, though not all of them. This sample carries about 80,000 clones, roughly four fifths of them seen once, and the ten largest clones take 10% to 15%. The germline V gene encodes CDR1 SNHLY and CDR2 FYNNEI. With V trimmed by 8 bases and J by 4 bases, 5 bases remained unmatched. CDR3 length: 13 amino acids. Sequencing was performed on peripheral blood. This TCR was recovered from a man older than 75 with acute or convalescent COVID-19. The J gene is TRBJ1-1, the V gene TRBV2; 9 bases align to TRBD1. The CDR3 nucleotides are TGTGCCAGCCAAGACAGGGGGGGCACTGAAGCTTTCTTT. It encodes CASQDRGGTEAFF.